This T cell receptor (beta chain) comes out of a study of shared clonotypes between healthy human individuals. General study findings and limits: A handful of donors showed sharing of about 4.8% of naive CD4 clonotypes.

This clone was recorded once. What it binds is not known. Losses at the gene ends were 3 bases for V and 5 bases for J; bases not matched to a gene: 6. Germline CDR1 KGHSH, CDR2 LQKENI. This CDR3 comprises 14 residues. Libraries were prepared by immunoSEQ multiplex PCR; TCRdb keeps only in-frame clonotypes and omits some of them. The table has millions of clones, roughly 95% seen once. Donors were healthy HIV-negative adults without recent acute infections or vaccinations. The receptor comes from a man between 18 and 29 years old in good health. Sequencing input: naive CD4+ T cells sorted from blood. Regarding subset: CD45RA+ positively selected. V gene TRBV18 combines with J gene TRBJ2-5; 7 positions agree with TRBD1. CDR3 protein: CASSPRGGWETQYF. The CDR3 DNA reads as TGTGCCAGCTCACCGAGAGGGGGCTGGGAGACCCAGTACTTC.